This T cell receptor (beta chain) comes out of a study of T cells after posttransplantation cyclophosphamide. Study outcomes and limitations: Skin or GI-infiltrating T cells shared few TRB sequences with blood. Later post-transplant blood repertoires were often dominated by donor CD8+ memory clones. After PTCy, TRB diversity resembled that of CNI/methotrexate controls.

This clone was detected ten times or more. Its cognate antigen is unknown. Other DNA sequences from this sample encode an identical CDR3 as well. Profiling relied on immunoSEQ multiplex PCR, and the TCRdb table lists in-frame clones only, not all of them. The data show several thousand clones, none appearing only once, with 5.5% to 7.5% held by the ten largest. After removal of 3 bases from V and 14 bases from J, the junction contained 18 bases not matched to a gene. The CDR3 sequence is 16 residues long. The germline gives CDR1 SGHTA, CDR2 FQGTGA. Busulfan-fludarabine conditioning, marrow transplant, and cyclophosphamide on days +3 and +4 were administered.

This sequence joins TRBV7-3 and TRBJ1-1, with 10 nucleotides matching TRBD1. This TCR came from a female patient aged 45 to 65 who received an allogeneic stem cell transplant from an unrelated donor, was CMV-positive, and had acute GVHD only. Some T cells could come from the graft donor. The sample consisted of PBMCs, taken after allogeneic stem cell transplant with posttransplant cyclophosphamide. The CDR3 nucleotides are TGTGCCAGCAGCTTGGGGACAGGGGTGGGGAACCGCGAGTTGTTCTTT. This translates into CASSLGTGVGNRELFF.